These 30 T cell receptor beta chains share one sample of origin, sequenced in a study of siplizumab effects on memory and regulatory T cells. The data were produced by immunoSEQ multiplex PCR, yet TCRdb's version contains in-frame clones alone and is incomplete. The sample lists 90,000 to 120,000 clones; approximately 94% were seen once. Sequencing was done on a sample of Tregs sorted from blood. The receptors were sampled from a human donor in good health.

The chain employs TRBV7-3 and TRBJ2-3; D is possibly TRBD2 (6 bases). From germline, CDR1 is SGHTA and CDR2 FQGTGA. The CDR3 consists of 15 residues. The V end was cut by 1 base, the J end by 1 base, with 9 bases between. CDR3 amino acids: CASSLSASGTDTQYF. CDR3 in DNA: TGTGCCAGCAGCTTAAGTGCTAGCGGCACAGATACGCAGTATTTT.

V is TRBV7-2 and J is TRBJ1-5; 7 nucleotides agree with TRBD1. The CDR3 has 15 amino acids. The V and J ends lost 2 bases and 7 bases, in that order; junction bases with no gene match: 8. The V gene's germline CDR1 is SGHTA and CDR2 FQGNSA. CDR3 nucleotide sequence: TGTGCCAGCAGCTTAATGAAACAGGGGTACCAGCCCCAGCATTTT. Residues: CASSLMKQGYQPQHF.

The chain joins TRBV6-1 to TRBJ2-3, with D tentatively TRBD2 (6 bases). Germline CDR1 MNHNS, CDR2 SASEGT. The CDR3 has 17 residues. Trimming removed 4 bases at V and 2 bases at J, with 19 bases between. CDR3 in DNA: TGTGCCAGCAGTGTGGGTATCCGGCGGGGCCACACAGATACGCAGTATTTT. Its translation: CASSVGIRRGHTDTQYF.

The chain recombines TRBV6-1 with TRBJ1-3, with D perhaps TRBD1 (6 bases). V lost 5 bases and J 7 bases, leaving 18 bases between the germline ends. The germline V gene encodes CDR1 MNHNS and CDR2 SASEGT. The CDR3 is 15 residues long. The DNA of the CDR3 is TGTGCCAGCAGTCCACGGACAGCGCAGGGGAACACCATATATTTT. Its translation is CASSPRTAQGNTIYF.

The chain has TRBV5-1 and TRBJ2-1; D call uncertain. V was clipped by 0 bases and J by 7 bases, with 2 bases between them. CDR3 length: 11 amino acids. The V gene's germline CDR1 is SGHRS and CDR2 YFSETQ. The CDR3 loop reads CASSLENEQFF. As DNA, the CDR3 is TGCGCCAGCAGCTTGGAGAATGAGCAGTTCTTC. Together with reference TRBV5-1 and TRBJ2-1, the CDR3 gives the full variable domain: KAGVTQTPRYLIKTRGQQVTLSCSPISGHRSVSWYQQTPGQGLQFLFEYFSETQRNKGNFPGRFSGRQFSNSRSEMNVSTLELGDSALYLCASSLENEQFFGPGTRLTVL.

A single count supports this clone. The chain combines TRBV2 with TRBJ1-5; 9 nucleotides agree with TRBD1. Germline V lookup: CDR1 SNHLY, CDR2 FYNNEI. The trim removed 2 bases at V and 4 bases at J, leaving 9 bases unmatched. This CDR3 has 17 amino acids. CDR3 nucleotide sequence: TGTGCCAGCAGTGAAAGTCCGGGACAGGGTAAAAATCAGCCCCAGCATTTT. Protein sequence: CASSESPGQGKNQPQHF.

CDR3 protein: CASSQGDLRLSYGYTF. The CDR3 bases are TGCGCCAGCAGCCAAGGGGATCTCAGGCTCTCCTATGGCTACACCTTC. The chain uses TRBV4-1 and TRBJ1-2; D gene unclear. Germline V gene data show CDR1 as MGHRA and CDR2 as YSYEKL. The CDR3 extends over 16 amino acids. V lost 1 base, J lost 4 bases, and 16 bases lay in between.

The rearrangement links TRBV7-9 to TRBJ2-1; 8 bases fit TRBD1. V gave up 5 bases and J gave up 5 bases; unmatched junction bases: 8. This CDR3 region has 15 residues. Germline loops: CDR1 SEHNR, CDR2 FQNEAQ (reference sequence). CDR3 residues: CASSLGQGGDNEQFF. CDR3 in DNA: TGTGCCAGCAGCCTAGGACAGGGAGGTGACAATGAGCAGTTCTTC.

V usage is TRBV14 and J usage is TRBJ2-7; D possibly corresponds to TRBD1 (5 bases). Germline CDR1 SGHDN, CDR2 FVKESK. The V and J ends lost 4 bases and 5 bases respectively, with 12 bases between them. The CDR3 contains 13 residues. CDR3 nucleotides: TGTGCCAGCAGCCCGAGGACAACCCACGAGCAGTACTTC. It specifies CASSPRTTHEQYF.

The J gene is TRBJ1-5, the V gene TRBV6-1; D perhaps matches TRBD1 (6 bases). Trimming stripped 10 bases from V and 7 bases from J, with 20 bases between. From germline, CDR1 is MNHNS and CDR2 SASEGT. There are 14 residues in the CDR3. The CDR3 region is CATKQGGVGQPQHF. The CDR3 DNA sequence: TGTGCCACCAAACAGGGAGGGGTTGGACAGCCCCAGCATTTT.

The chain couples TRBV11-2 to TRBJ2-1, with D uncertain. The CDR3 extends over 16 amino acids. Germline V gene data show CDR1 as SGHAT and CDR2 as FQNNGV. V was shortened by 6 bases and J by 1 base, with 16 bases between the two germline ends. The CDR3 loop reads CASSTGLMGSYNEQFF. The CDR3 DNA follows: TGTGCCAGCAGTACGGGCCTCATGGGGTCCTACAATGAGCAGTTCTTC.

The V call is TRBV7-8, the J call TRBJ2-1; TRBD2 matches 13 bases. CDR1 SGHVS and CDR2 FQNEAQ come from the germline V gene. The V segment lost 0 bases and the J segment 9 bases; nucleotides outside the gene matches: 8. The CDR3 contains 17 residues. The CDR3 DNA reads TGTGCCAGCAGCTTAGCCACGACTAGCGGGAGGTGGGGTGAGCAGTTCTTC. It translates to CASSLATTSGRWGEQFF.

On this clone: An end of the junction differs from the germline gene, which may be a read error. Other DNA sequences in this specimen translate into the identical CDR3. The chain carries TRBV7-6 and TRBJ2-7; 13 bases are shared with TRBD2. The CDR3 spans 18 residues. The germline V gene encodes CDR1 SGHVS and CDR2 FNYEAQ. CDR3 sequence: CASSLAPVGLAGTYEQYF. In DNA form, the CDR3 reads TGTGCCAGCAGCTTAGCGCCTGTGGGACTAGCGGGGACCTACGAACAGTACTTC.

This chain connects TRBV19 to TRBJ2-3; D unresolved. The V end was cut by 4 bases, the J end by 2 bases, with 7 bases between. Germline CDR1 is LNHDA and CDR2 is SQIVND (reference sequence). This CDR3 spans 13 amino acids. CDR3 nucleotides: TGTGCCAGTAGTAAGTTTAACACAGATACGCAGTATTTT. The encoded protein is CASSKFNTDTQYF.

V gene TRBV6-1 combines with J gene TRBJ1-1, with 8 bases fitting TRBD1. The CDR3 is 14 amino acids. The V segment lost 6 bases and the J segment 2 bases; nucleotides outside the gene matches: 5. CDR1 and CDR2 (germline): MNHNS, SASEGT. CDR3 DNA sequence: TGTGCCAGCAGAAGTGGACAGGGCAACACTGAAGCTTTCTTT. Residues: CASRSGQGNTEAFF.

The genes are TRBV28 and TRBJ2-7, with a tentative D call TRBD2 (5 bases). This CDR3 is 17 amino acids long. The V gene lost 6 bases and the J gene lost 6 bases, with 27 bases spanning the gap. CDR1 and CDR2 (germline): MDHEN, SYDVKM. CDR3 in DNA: TGTGCCAGCAGGATCACCAACCCGCTAGGAGGATCATCCGAGCAGTACTTC. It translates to CASRITNPLGGSSEQYF.

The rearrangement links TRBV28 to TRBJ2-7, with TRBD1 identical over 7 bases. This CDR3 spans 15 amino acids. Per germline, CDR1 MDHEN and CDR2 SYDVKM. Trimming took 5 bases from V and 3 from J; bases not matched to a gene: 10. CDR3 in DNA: TGTGCCAGCAGTGTTAACAGGGGCCCCTTCTACGAGCAGTACTTC. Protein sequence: CASSVNRGPFYEQYF.

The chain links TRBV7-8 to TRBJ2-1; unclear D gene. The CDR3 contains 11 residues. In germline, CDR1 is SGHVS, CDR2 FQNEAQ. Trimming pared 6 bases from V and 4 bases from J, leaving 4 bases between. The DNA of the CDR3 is TGTGCCAGCAGTCGTTACAATGAGCAGTTCTTC. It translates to CASSRYNEQFF. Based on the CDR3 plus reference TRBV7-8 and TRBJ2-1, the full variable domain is GAGVSQSPRYKVAKRGQDVALRCDPISGHVSLFWYQQALGQGPEFLTYFQNEAQLDKSGLPSDRFFAERPEGSVSTLKIQRTQQEDSAVYLCASSRYNEQFFGPGTRLTVL.

The CDR3 DNA follows: TGTGCCAGCAGCGCCTACCATCCTGTGGGTCCCTTAGCGGATACGCAGTATTTT. Translation: CASSAYHPVGPLADTQYF. The rearrangement links TRBV9 to TRBJ2-3; D perhaps matches TRBD2 (5 bases). Germline V gene sequence: CDR1 SGDLS, CDR2 YYNGEE. Trimming stripped 3 bases from V and 6 bases from J, with 26 bases between. The CDR3 consists of 18 residues.

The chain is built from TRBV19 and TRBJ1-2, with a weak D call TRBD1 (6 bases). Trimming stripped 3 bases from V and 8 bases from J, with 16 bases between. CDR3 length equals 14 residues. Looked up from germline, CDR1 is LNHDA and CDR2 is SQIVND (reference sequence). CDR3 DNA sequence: TGTGCCAGTAGTATCAGCAGGGGAAAGTTAGGCTACACCTTC. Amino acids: CASSISRGKLGYTF.

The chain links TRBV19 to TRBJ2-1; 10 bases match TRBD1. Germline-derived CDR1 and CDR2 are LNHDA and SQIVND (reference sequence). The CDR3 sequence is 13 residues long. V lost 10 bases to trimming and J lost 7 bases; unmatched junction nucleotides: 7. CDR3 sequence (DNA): TGTGCCACCACAGGGACAGGGGAAAATGAGCAGTTCTTC. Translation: CATTGTGENEQFF. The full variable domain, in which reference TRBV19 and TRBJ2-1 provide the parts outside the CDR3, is DGGITQSPKYLFRKEGQNVTLSCEQNLNHDAMYWYRQDPGQGLRLIYYSQIVNDFQKGDIAEGYSVSREKKESFPLTVTSAQKNPTAFYLCATTGTGENEQFFGPGTRLTVL.

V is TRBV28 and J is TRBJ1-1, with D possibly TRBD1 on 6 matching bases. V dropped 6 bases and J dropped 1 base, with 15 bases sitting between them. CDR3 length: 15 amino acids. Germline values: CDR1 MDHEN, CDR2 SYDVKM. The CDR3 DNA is TGTGCCAGCAGGGGGGGGCGTCATAAGAACACTGAAGCTTTCTTT. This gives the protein CASRGGRHKNTEAFF. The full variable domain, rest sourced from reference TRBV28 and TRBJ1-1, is DVKVTQSSRYLVKRTGEKVFLECVQDMDHENMFWYRQDPGLGLRLIYFSYDVKMKEKGDIPEGYSVSREKKERFSLILESASTNQTSMYLCASRGGRHKNTEAFFGQGTRLTVV.

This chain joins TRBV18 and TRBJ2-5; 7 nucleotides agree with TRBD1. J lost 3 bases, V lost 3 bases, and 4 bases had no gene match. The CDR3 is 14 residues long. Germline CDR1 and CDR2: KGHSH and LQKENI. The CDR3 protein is CASSPLTGKETQYF. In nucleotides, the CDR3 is TGTGCCAGCTCACCCCTGACAGGGAAAGAGACCCAGTACTTC.

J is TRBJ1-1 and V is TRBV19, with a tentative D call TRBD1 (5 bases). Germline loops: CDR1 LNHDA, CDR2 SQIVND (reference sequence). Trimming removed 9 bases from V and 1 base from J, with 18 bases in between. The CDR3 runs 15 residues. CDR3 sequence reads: CASEGQWDWNTEAFF. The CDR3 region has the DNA TGTGCCAGCGAGGGCCAATGGGACTGGAACACTGAAGCTTTCTTT.

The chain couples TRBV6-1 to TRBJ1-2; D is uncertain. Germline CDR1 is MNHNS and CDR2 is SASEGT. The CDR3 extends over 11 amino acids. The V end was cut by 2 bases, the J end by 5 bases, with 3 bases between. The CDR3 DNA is TGTGCCAGCAGTGAAAATTATGGCTACACCTTC. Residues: CASSENYGYTF.

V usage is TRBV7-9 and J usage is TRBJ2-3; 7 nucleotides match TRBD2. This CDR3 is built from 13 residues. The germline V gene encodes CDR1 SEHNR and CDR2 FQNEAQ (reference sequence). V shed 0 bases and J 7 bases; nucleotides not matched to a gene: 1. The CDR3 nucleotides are TGTGCCAGCAGCTTAGCGGGAGGGAATACGCAGTATTTT. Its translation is CASSLAGGNTQYF. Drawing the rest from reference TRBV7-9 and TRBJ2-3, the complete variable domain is DTGVSQNPRHKITKRGQNVTFRCDPISEHNRLYWYRQTLGQGPEFLTYFQNEAQLEKSRLLSDRFSAERPKGSFSTLEIQRTEQGDSAMYLCASSLAGGNTQYFGPGTRLTVL.

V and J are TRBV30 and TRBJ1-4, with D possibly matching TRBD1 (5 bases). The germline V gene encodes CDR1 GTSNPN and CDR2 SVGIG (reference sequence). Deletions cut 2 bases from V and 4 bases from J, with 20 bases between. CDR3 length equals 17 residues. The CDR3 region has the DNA TGTGCCTGGAGTCTTGCCCTCGACAAGGGGTTTAATGAAAAACTGTTTTTT. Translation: CAWSLALDKGFNEKLFF.

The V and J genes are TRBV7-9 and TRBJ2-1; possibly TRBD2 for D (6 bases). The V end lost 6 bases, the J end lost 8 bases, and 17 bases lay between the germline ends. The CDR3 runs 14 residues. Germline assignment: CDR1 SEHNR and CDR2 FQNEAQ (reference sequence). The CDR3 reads CASSPLGGEDEQFF. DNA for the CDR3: TGTGCCAGCAGTCCCCTGGGCGGGGAAGATGAGCAGTTCTTC.

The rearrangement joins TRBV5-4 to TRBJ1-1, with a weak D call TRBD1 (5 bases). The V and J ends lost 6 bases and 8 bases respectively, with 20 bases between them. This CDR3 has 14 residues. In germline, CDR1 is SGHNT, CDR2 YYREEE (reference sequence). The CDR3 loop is CASTRVGVGLEAFF. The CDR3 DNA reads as TGTGCCAGCACCAGGGTGGGAGTCGGTCTGGAAGCTTTCTTT.

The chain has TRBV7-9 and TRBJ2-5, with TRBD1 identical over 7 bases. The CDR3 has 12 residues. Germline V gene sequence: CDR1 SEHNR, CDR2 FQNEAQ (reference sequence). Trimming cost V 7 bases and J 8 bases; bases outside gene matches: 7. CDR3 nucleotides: TGTGCCAGCACCGTACAGGGGAACACCCAGTACTTC. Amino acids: CASTVQGNTQYF.